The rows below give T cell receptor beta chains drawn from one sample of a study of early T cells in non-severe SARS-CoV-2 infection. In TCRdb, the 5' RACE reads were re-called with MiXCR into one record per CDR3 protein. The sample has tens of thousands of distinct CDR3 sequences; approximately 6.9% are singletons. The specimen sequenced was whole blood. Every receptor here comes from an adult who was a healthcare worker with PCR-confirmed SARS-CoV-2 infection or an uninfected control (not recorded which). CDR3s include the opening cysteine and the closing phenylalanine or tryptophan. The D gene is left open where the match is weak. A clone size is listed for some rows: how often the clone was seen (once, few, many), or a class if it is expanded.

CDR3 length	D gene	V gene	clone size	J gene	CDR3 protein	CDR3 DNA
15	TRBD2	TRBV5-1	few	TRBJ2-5	CASSLPLAGEETQYF	TGCGCCAGCAGCTTACCACTAGCGGGAGAAGAGACCCAGTACTTC
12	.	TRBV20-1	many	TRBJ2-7	CSAGGGVYEQYF	TGCAGTGCAGGGGGGGGAGTGTACGAGCAGTACTTC
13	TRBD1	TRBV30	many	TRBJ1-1	CAWTGQANTEAFF	TGTGCCTGGACTGGACAGGCGAACACTGAAGCTTTCTTT
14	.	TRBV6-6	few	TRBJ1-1	CASRNTAMNTEAFF	TGTGCCAGCAGGAATACAGCGATGAACACTGAAGCTTTCTTT
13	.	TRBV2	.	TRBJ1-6	CASSSSYNSPLHF	TGTGCCAGCAGCAGCTCCTATAATTCACCCCTCCACTTT
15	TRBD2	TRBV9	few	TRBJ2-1	CASSVESGRDNEQFF	TGTGCCAGCAGCGTAGAAAGCGGGAGGGACAATGAGCAGTTCTTC
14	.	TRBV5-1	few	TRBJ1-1	CASSSRESSTEAFF	TGCGCCAGCAGCTCCAGGGAATCTAGCACTGAAGCTTTCTTT
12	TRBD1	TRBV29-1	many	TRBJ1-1	CSVRTGSTEAFF	TGCAGCGTAAGGACAGGGAGCACTGAAGCTTTCTTT
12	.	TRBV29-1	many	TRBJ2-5	CSVLGGGETQYF	TGCAGCGTTTTGGGAGGCGGGGAGACCCAGTACTTC
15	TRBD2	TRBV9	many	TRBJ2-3	CASSVAGVKGDTQYF	TGTGCCAGCAGCGTGGCGGGAGTAAAGGGAGATACGCAGTATTTT
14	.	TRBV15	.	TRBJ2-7	CATSRDRGFGEQYF	TGTGCCACCAGCAGAGACAGGGGTTTCGGGGAGCAGTACTTC
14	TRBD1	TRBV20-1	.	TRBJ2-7	CSARAMAGGYEQYF	TGCAGTGCTAGAGCCATGGCAGGGGGATACGAGCAGTACTTC
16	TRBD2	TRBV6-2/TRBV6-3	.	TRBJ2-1	CASSARLAVPYNEQFF	TGTGCCAGCAGTGCACGTCTAGCGGTTCCATACAATGAGCAGTTCTTC
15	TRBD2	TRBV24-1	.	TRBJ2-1	CATSRGGASYNEQFF	TGTGCCACCAGTCGGGGGGGGGCCTCCTACAATGAGCAGTTCTTC
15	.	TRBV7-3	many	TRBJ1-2	CASSLVGSGNYGYTF	TGTGCCAGCAGCTTAGTCGGGTCAGGGAACTATGGCTACACCTTC
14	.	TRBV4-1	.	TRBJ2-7	CASSHFGTPDEQYF	TGCGCCAGCAGCCATTTCGGGACTCCTGACGAGCAGTACTTC
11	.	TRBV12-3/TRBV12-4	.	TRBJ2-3	CASSPRDTQYF	TGTGCCAGCAGTCCAAGGGATACGCAGTATTTT
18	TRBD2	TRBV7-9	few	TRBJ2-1	CASSPNSGLAGVQNEQFF	TGTGCCAGCAGCCCGAATTCCGGACTAGCGGGAGTTCAAAATGAGCAGTTCTTC
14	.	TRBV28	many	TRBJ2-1	CASSPQVDFNEQFF	TGTGCCAGCAGTCCCCAGGTGGACTTCAATGAGCAGTTCTTC
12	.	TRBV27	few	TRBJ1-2	CASRGGYYGYTF	TGTGCCAGCAGGGGAGGGTACTATGGCTACACCTTC
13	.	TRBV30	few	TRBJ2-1	CAWSTGAANEQFF	TGTGCCTGGAGTACGGGAGCGGCCAATGAGCAGTTCTTC
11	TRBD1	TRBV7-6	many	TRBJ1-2	CASGQGGGYTF	TGTGCCAGCGGACAGGGAGGCGGCTACACCTTC
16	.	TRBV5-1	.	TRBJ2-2	CASSWTPNRETGELFF	TGCGCCAGCAGCTGGACCCCGAACCGGGAGACCGGGGAGCTGTTTTTT
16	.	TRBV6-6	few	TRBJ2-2	CASSPSRRTNTGELFF	TGTGCCAGCAGTCCCTCGCGGAGGACTAACACCGGGGAGCTGTTTTTT
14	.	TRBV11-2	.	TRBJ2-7	CASSSAGSSYEQYF	TGTGCCAGCAGCTCGGCGGGAAGCTCCTACGAGCAGTACTTC
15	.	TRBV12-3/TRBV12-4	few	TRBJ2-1	CASSTEGGLYNEQFF	TGTGCCAGCAGCACCGAGGGAGGCCTCTACAATGAGCAGTTCTTC
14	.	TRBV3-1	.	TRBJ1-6	CASSQDRNHLPLHF	TGTGCCAGCAGCCAAGATCGGAATCACTTGCCCCTCCACTTT
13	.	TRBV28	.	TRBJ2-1	CASTIDGYNEQFF	TGTGCCAGCACTATAGACGGATACAATGAGCAGTTCTTC
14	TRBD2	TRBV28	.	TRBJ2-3	CASSGLAGTDTQYF	TGTGCCAGCAGTGGACTAGCGGGCACAGATACGCAGTATTTT
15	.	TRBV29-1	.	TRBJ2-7	CSVEDPRGGFYEQYF	TGCAGCGTTGAAGATCCCAGGGGGGGTTTCTACGAGCAGTACTTC
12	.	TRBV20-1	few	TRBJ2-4	CSASAQGNIQYF	TGCAGTGCTAGCGCCCAGGGGAACATTCAGTACTTC
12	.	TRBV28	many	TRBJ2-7	CASKSGGNEQYF	TGTGCCAGCAAATCCGGGGGAAACGAGCAGTACTTC
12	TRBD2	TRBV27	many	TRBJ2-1	CASNHPAGGMVF	TGTGCCAGTAACCATCCCGCGGGAGGTATGGTCTTC
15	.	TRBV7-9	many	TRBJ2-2	CASTPTAPNTGELFF	TGTGCCAGCACTCCTACGGCCCCGAACACCGGGGAGCTGTTTTTT
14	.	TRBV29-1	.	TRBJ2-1	CSVGVGRNYNEQFF	TGCAGCGTTGGAGTGGGACGCAACTACAATGAGCAGTTCTTC
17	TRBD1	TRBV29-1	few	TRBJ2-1	CSVEDRIGTGVVNEQFF	TGCAGCGTTGAAGATCGGATCGGGACAGGGGTGGTGAATGAGCAGTTCTTC
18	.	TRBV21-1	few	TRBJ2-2	CASSKEGPGAPDTGELFF	TGTGCCAGCAGCAAAGAAGGACCAGGGGCGCCGGACACCGGGGAGCTGTTTTTT
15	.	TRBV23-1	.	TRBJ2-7	CASSQLGPASYEQYF	TGCGCCAGCAGTCAATTGGGGCCAGCTTCCTACGAGCAGTACTTC
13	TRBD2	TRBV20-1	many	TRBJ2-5	CSAGTSGGETQYF	TGCAGTGCCGGGACCAGCGGGGGGGAGACCCAGTACTTC
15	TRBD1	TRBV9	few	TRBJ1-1	CASSEDRAPGTEAFF	TGTGCCAGCAGCGAAGACAGGGCTCCCGGCACTGAAGCTTTCTTT
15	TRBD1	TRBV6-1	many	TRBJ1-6	CASSDQQGASSPLHF	TGTGCCAGCAGTGATCAGCAGGGGGCCAGTTCACCCCTCCACTTT
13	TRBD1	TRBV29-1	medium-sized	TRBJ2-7	CSVEETGGQEQYF	TGCAGCGTTGAAGAAACAGGGGGCCAAGAGCAGTACTTC
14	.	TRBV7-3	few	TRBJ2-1	CASSLIGSSSEQFF	TGTGCCAGCAGCTTAATCGGGTCATCCAGTGAGCAGTTCTTC
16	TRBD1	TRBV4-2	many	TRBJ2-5	CASSQIVPDRSETQYF	TGTGCCAGCAGCCAGATTGTCCCGGACAGGTCGGAGACCCAGTACTTC
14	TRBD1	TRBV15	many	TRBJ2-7	CATSREQGSYEQYF	TGTGCCACCAGCAGGGAACAGGGGTCCTACGAGCAGTACTTC
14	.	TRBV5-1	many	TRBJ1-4	CASSDGSTNEKLFF	TGCGCCAGCTCTGATGGTTCAACTAATGAAAAACTGTTTTTT
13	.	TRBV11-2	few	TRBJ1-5	CASSRNQGQPQHF	TGTGCCAGCAGCCGTAATCAGGGTCAGCCCCAGCATTTT
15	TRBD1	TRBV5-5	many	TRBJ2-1	CASSSLMDRSGEQFF	TGTGCCAGCAGCTCTCTAATGGACAGGAGCGGTGAGCAGTTCTTC